This T cell receptor (beta chain) stems from a study of blood T cell repertoires in COVID-19. Study as a whole: Italy, Spain and the United States were the sources of the convalescent and acute COVID-19 samples.

Authors' processing steps: Reference gene primers were amplified, and this amplification served to estimate nucleated cell counts. Sequenced by immunoSEQ multiplex PCR; TCRdb stores in-frame clones only, minus some. Clone size and V and J calls were adopted from that table, with D and trimming inferred from the DNA. The repertoire holds 200,000 to 300,000 clones, with 75% to 85% as singletons. The CDR3 length is 15 residues. Germline V gives CDR1 SQVTM, CDR2 ANQGSEA. V was pared by 5 bases and J by 6 bases, with 8 bases of the junction left unmatched. The sample was peripheral blood. The TCR was taken from a human donor in a cohort sampled during active COVID-19. This chain uses TRBV29-1 with TRBJ2-1; 12 bases map to TRBD2. The CDR3 here is CSVLTSGGIGNEQFF. CDR3 DNA sequence: TGCAGCGTTCTGACTAGCGGGGGTATAGGCAATGAGCAGTTCTTC.